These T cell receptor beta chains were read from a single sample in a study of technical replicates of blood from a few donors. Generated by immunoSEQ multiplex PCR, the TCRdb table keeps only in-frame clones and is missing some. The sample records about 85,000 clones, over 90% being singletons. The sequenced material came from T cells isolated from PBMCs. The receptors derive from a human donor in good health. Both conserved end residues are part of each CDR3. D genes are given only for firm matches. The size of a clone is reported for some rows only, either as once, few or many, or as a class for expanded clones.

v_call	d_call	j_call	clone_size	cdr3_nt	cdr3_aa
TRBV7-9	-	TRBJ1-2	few	TGTGCCAGCAGCCCCCGAAGGGGCAACTATGGCTACACCTTC	CASSPRRGNYGYTF
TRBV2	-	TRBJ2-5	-	TGTGCCAGCAGGGGGGCAGGGGGGCGGCAAGAGACCCAGTACTTC	CASRGAGGRQETQYF
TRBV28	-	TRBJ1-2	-	TGTGCCAGCAGTTTAATGGCCGACTATGGCTACACCTTC	CASSLMADYGYTF
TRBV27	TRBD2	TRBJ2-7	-	TGTGCCAGCAGTCCGACTAGCGGGAGCTCCTACGAGCAGTACTTC	CASSPTSGSSYEQYF
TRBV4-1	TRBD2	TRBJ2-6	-	TGCGCCAGCAGCCAACATAGACTAGCGGGACTTCCTGGGGCCAACGTCCTGACTTTC	CASSQHRLAGLPGANVLTF
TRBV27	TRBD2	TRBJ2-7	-	TGTGCCAGCGGGGGGACTAGCGGTCCCTACGAGCAGTACTTC	CASGGTSGPYEQYF
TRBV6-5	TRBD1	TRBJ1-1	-	TGTGCCAGCAACGACAGGGGGCCGAACACTGAAGCTTTCTTT	CASNDRGPNTEAFF
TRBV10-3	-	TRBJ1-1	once	TGTGCCATCAGTAGAGAGGCGGGGACTGAAGCTTTCTTT	CAISREAGTEAFF
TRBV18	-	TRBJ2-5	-	TGTGCCAGCTCACCCTCCCAAGAGACCCAGTACTTC	CASSPSQETQYF
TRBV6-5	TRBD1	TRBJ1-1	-	TGTGCCAGCAGTTACCGGACAGGTGACACTGAAGCTTTCTTT	CASSYRTGDTEAFF
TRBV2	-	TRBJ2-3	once	TGTGCCAGCAGGCCCTTAGTACAGGAATCTAGCACAGATACGCAGTATTTT	CASRPLVQESSTDTQYF
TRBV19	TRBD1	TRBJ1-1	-	TGTGCCAGTAGTGCTCCAGGGGGCACTGAAGCTTTCTTT	CASSAPGGTEAFF
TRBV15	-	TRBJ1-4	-	TGTGCCACCAGCAGAGGCGGGGACCTAAGTAGGAATAATGAAAAACTGTTTTTT	CATSRGGDLSRNNEKLFF
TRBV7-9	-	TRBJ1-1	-	TGTGCCAGCAGCCGCGGGAACACTGAAGCTTTCTTT	CASSRGNTEAFF
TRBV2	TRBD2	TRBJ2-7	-	TGTGCCAGCAGTGCCTCAAGGATAGCGGGGTTCCACGAGCAGTACTTC	CASSASRIAGFHEQYF
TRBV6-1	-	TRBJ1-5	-	TGTGCCAGCAGTGACAACCAGGGGCTCGGCAATCAGCCCCAGCATTTT	CASSDNQGLGNQPQHF
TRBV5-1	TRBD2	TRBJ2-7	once	TGCGCCAGCAGCTTGAGCAGCGGGAGTTCGTACGAGCAGTACTTC	CASSLSSGSSYEQYF
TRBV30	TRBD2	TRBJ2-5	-	TGTGCCTGGAGTAATGCGGGGGGGTTCGACCAGTACTTC	CAWSNAGGFDQYF
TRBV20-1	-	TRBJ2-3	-	TGCAGTGCCACTAGTGTAGATACGCAGTATTTT	CSATSVDTQYF
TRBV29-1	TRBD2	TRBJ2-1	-	TGCAGCGTTGAAGATGGACTAGCGTCATACAATGAGCAGTTCTTC	CSVEDGLASYNEQFF
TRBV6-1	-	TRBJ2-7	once	TGTGCCAGCCGAACAACCCAGGGTCTGGCCTACGAGCAGTACTTC	CASRTTQGLAYEQYF
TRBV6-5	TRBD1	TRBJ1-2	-	TGTGCCAGCAGCCTCGGGACAGGGGGCGGCTATGGCTACACCTTC	CASSLGTGGGYGYTF
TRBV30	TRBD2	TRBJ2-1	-	TGTGCCTGGAGTGTACGGGGGGGGGCGCTCAATGAGCAGTTCTTC	CAWSVRGGALNEQFF
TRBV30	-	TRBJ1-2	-	TGTGCCTGGAGTGTAGGTAGGGGGATTTATGGCTACACCTTC	CAWSVGRGIYGYTF
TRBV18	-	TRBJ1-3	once	TGTGCCAGCTCACCCGCTACAGTGATCTCTGGAAACACCATATATTTT	CASSPATVISGNTIYF
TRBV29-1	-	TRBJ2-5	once	TGCAGCGTTCTTATGGGGGGAGGGGGAGAGACCCAGTACTTC	CSVLMGGGGETQYF
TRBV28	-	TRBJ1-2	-	TGTGCCAGCAGTTTATTATCCGGTGGCTACACCTTC	CASSLLSGGYTF
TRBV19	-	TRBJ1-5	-	TGTGCCAGTAGGGCAGGGGAAGGGGGTCAGCCCCAGCATTTT	CASRAGEGGQPQHF
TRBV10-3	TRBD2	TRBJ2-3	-	TGTGCCATCAGTCCCCGACTAGCGGGAGTGTCAAGTGCAGATACGCAGTATTTT	CAISPRLAGVSSADTQYF
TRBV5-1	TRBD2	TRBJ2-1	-	TGCGCCAGCAGCGGTGGACTAGCGGCCACCTACAATGAGCAGTTCTTC	CASSGGLAATYNEQFF
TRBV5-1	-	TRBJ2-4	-	TGCGCCAGCAGCTTAGAGGGAAACATTCAGTACTTC	CASSLEGNIQYF
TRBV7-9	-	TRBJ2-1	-	TGTGCCAGCAGCTTTCTCGGGCGGGACGACAATGAGCAGTTCTTC	CASSFLGRDDNEQFF
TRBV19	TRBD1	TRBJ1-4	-	TGTGCCAGTAGTACGAGGACAGGGGGAAATGAAAAACTGTTTTTT	CASSTRTGGNEKLFF
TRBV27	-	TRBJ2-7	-	TGTGCCAGCAGTTTAAGGAGGGGCGGGGCTTACGAGCAGTACTTC	CASSLRRGGAYEQYF
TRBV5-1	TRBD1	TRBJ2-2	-	TGCGCCAGCAGCTTGGGGACAGGGGGCTTCGGGGAGCTGTTTTTT	CASSLGTGGFGELFF
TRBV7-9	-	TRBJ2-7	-	TGTGCCAGCAGGCTAACAGGGTACGAGCAGTACTTC	CASRLTGYEQYF
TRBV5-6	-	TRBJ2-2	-	TGTGCCAGCAGTTGGGACATTTCAGCCCCCGGGGAGCTGTTTTTT	CASSWDISAPGELFF
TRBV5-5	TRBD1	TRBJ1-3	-	TGTGCCAGCACCCTACAGGGGGTAACTGGAAACACCATATATTTT	CASTLQGVTGNTIYF
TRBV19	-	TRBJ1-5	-	TGTGCCAGTAGTATCAAACCAGGGGATCAGCCCCAGCATTTT	CASSIKPGDQPQHF
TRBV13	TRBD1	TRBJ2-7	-	TGTGCCAGCAGCGAACAGGGGGCGTACTACGAGCAGTACTTC	CASSEQGAYYEQYF
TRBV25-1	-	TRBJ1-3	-	TGTGCCAGCAGTGAATACGTCTCTGGAAACACCATATATTTT	CASSEYVSGNTIYF
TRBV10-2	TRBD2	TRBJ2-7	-	TGCGCCAGCAGACTAGCGGGGTGGATCTACGAGCAGTACTTC	CASRLAGWIYEQYF
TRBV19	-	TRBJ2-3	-	TGTGCCAGTAATAACAGGGTGTTCGAACGCACAGATACGCAGTATTTT	CASNNRVFERTDTQYF
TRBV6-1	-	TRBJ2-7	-	TGTGCCAGCAGTGAAGCGGCGACAGCCTACGAGCAGTACTTC	CASSEAATAYEQYF
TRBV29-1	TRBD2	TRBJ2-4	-	TGCAGCGTTGTTCCTAGCGGGAGATCCAAAAACATTCAGTACTTC	CSVVPSGRSKNIQYF